This T cell receptor (beta chain) was captured by sequencing in a study of OX40 agonist ivuxolimab in advanced cancers. About the study: A history of anti-PD-1, anti-PD-L1 or anti-CTLA-4 therapy was acceptable, and around 36% had some.

Study-level findings and limits: Mean expanded clone counts were higher in CD8+ than CD4+ T cells.

From germline, CDR1 is SGHKS and CDR2 YYEKEE (reference sequence). Trimming removed 0 bases from V and 1 base from J, with 4 bases in between. CDR3 length: 14 residues. As for this clone: The antigen remains undetermined.

Assay used: immunoSEQ multiplex PCR; TCRdb lists only in-frame clones, some missing. The repertoire has just over 15,000 clones, 50% to 75% of them found once; the top ten carry under 8.5%. This sequence originates from an adult with an advanced solid tumor such as melanoma, head and neck, liver or kidney cancer. The specimen comprised CD4+ or CD8+ T cells sorted from blood, sampled in a trial of the OX40 agonist ivuxolimab. The chain carries TRBV5-5 and TRBJ2-2; D is unresolved. The chain's CDR3 is CASSLAGNTGELFF. The CDR3 DNA follows: TGTGCCAGCAGCTTGGCCGGGAACACCGGGGAGCTGTTTTTT.